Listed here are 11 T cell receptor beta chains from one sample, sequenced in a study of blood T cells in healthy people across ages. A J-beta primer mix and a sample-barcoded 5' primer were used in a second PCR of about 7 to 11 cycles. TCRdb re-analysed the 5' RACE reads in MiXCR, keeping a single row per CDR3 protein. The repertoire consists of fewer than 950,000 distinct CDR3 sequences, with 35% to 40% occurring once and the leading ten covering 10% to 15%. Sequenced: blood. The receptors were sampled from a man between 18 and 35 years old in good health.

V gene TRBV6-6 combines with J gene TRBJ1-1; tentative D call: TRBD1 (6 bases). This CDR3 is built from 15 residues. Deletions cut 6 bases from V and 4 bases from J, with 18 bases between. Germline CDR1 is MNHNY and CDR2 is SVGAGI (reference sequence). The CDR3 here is CASRHRAHGSTEAFF. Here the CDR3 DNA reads TGTGCCAGCAGACACAGGGCCCATGGAAGCACTGAAGCTTTCTTT.

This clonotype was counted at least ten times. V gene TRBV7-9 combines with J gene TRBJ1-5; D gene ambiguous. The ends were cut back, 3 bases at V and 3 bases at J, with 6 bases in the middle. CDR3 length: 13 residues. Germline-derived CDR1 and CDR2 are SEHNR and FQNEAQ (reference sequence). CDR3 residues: CASSLALNQPQHF. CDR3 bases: TGTGCCAGCAGCTTGGCCCTCAATCAGCCCCAGCATTTT.

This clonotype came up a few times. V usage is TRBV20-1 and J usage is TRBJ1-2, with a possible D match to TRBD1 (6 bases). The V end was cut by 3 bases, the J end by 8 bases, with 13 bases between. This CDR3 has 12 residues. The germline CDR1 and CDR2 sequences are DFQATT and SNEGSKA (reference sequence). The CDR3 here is CSARRGPGGYTF. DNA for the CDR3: TGCAGTGCTAGGCGGGGGCCCGGGGGCTACACCTTC.

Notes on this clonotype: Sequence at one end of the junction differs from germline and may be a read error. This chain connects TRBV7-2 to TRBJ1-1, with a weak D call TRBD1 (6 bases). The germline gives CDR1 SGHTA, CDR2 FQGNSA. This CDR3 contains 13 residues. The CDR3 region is CVSSFGTIYEAFF. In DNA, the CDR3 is TGTGTCAGCAGCTTTGGGACAATTTATGAAGCTTTCTTT.

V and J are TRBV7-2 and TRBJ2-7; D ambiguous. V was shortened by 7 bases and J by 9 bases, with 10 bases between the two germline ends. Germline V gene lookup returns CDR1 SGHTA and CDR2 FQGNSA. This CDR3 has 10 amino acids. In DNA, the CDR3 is TGTGCCAGCACCCCTTGGGTGCAGTACTTC. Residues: CASTPWVQYF.

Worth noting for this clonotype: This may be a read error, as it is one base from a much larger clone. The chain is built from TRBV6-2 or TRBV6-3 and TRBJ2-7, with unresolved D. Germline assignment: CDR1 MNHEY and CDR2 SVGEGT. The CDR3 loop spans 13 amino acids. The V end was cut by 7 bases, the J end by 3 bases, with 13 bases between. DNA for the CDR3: TGTGCCAGCACGATGGTGGTGTACTACGAGCAGTACTTC. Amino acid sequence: CASTMVVYYEQYF.

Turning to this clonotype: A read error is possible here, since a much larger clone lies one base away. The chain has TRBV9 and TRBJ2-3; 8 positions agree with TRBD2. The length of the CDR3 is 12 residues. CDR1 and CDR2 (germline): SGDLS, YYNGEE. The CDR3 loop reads CTSSTGGDTQYF. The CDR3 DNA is TGTACCAGCAGTACGGGGGGGGATACGCAGTATTTT.

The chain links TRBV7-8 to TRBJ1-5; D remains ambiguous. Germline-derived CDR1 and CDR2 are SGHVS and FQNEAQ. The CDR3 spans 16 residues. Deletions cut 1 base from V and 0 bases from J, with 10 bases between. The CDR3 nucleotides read TGTGCCAGCAGCTTAGGGGGAGGCAATAGCAATCAGCCCCAGCATTTT. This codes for CASSLGGGNSNQPQHF.

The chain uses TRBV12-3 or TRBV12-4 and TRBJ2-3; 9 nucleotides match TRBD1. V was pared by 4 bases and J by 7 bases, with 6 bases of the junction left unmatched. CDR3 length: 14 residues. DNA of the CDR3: TGTGCCAGCAGTTCATCCGGGACAGGGAATACGCAGTATTTT. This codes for CASSSSGTGNTQYF.

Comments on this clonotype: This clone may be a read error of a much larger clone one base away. CDR3 amino acids: CASRQGSSYEQFF. The CDR3, as DNA: TGTGCCAGCAGACAGGGGAGCTCCTACGAGCAGTTCTTC. The chain uses TRBV12-3 or TRBV12-4 and TRBJ2-1; 7 nucleotides agree with TRBD1. V lost 6 bases to trimming and J lost 10 bases; unmatched junction nucleotides: 9. The CDR3 runs to 13 residues.

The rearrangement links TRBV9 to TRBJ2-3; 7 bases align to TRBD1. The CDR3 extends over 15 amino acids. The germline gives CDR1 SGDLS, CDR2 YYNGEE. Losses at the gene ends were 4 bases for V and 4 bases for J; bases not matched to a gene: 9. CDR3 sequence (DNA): TGTGCCAGCAGCCCCGGACAGGCGTTGGCAGATACGCAGTATTTT. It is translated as CASSPGQALADTQYF.